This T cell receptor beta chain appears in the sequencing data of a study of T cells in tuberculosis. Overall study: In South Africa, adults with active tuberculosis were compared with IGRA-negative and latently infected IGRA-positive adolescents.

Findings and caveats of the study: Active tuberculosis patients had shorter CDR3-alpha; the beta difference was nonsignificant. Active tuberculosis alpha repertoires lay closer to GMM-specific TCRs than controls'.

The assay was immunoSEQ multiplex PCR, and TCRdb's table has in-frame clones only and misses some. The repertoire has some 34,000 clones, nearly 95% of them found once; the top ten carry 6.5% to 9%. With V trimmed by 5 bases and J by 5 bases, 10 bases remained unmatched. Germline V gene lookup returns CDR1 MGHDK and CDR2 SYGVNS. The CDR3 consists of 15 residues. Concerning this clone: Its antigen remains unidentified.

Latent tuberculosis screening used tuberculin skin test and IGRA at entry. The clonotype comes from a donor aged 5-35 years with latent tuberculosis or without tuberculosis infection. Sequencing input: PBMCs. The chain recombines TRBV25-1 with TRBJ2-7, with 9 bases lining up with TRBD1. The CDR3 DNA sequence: TGTGCCAGCAGTCCCGGGACAGGGATACTCCACGAGCAGTACTTC. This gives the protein CASSPGTGILHEQYF.